This entry concerns a single T cell receptor beta chain. Its antigen specificity is not known. Each CD8+ T cell subset was flow-sorted in triplicate, and 300,000 or so cells per subset were placed directly into RLT lysis buffer. To exclude memory contaminants, naive CD8+ T cells were stringently defined as CD45RO-CCR7+CD27+CD95-. Peripheral blood mononuclear cells were isolated from buffy coats using standard density gradient centrifugation. A FACSAria III was used to flow-sort naive CXCR3-negative and CXCR3-positive CD8+ T cells. An RNeasy Mini Kit was used to extract total RNA from the sorted cells. The data were taken from a study of CXCR3-negative and CXCR3-positive naive CD8 T cells (dated by TCRdb to about 2019). In the study overall: In total, roughly 140 million TRB reads were obtained, which works out to roughly 1.5 +/- 0.3 million reads per library. Diversity and physicochemical repertoire analyses were performed on around 10 donors pooled from two independent experiments. The TRBV-TRBJ cluster analysis covered naive subsets from a handful of donors and memory cells from 3 donors.

The instrument was a NextSeq 550. The Human TCR Profiling Kit (MiLaboratory) was used to prepare UMI-labeled 5' RACE TRB cDNA libraries. The full amount of extracted RNA was used for cDNA synthesis, and the full amount of resulting cDNA was used for PCR amplification. Libraries were prepared in parallel with an identical number of PCR cycles. In the source study's methods: With a minimum of two reads required per UMI, MIGEC and MiXCR pulled out about 50,000 +/- 10,000 unique UMI-labeled TRB cDNA molecules from each library. On average, roughly 40,000 +/- 10,000 functional in-frame TRB CDR3 nucleotide clonotypes lacking stop codons were found per library. After downsampling to 5000 UMI-labeled TRB molecules per sample, diversity metrics such as normalized Shannon-Wiener and Chao1 were calculated in VDJtools. VDJtools computed clonotype-size-weighted physicochemical properties of the central five CDR3 residues: interaction energy, strength, volume and Kidera factor 4. TCRdb reprocessed the reads into one record per CDR3 protein sequence, lacking DNA. The V and J calls come from TCRdb's annotation, not from the publication. The table of this sample itemizes roughly 99,000 distinct CDR3 sequences. The ten largest clones take up 1.1% of the sample.

The full study reports these points: Both naive subsets had comparably high repertoire diversity, while memory CD8+ T cells had much lower repertoire diversity. Within the same donor, TRBV-TRBJ usage looked similar between naive CXCR3-negative and CXCR3-positive cells, but memory cells had distinct patterns. Because CXCR3 expression was partially decreased after cryopreservation, freshly isolated PBMCs were used for most assays. Compared with CXCR3-negative naive cells, CXCR3-positive naive cells had TRB CDR3s with higher hydrophobicity (lower Kidera factor 4), lower energy, and higher strength and volume indices. Surface CD5, linked to self-reactivity in mice, was comparable between naive subsets; TCR interaction strength was therefore also inferred from TRB CDR3 physicochemical properties.

The source of this sequence is a human donor in good health. Some clones in this sample may be carry-over from other donors' samples. Sequenced sample: naive CXCR3+ CD8+ T cells from blood. Read against the paper, the sample's cell subset or site label means: CD45RO-CCR7+CD27+CD95- naive CD8+ T cells expressing CXCR3 (TNR3+).

The CDR3 has the sequence CASSKAHPPLNLYEQYF. The rearranged chain carries TRBV21-1 and TRBJ2-7; without DNA, the TCRdb call of TRBD1 cannot be checked. TRBV21-1 constitutes a pseudogene. The CDR3 sequence holds 17 residues, the cysteine and phenylalanine included. The protein alone is recorded here.